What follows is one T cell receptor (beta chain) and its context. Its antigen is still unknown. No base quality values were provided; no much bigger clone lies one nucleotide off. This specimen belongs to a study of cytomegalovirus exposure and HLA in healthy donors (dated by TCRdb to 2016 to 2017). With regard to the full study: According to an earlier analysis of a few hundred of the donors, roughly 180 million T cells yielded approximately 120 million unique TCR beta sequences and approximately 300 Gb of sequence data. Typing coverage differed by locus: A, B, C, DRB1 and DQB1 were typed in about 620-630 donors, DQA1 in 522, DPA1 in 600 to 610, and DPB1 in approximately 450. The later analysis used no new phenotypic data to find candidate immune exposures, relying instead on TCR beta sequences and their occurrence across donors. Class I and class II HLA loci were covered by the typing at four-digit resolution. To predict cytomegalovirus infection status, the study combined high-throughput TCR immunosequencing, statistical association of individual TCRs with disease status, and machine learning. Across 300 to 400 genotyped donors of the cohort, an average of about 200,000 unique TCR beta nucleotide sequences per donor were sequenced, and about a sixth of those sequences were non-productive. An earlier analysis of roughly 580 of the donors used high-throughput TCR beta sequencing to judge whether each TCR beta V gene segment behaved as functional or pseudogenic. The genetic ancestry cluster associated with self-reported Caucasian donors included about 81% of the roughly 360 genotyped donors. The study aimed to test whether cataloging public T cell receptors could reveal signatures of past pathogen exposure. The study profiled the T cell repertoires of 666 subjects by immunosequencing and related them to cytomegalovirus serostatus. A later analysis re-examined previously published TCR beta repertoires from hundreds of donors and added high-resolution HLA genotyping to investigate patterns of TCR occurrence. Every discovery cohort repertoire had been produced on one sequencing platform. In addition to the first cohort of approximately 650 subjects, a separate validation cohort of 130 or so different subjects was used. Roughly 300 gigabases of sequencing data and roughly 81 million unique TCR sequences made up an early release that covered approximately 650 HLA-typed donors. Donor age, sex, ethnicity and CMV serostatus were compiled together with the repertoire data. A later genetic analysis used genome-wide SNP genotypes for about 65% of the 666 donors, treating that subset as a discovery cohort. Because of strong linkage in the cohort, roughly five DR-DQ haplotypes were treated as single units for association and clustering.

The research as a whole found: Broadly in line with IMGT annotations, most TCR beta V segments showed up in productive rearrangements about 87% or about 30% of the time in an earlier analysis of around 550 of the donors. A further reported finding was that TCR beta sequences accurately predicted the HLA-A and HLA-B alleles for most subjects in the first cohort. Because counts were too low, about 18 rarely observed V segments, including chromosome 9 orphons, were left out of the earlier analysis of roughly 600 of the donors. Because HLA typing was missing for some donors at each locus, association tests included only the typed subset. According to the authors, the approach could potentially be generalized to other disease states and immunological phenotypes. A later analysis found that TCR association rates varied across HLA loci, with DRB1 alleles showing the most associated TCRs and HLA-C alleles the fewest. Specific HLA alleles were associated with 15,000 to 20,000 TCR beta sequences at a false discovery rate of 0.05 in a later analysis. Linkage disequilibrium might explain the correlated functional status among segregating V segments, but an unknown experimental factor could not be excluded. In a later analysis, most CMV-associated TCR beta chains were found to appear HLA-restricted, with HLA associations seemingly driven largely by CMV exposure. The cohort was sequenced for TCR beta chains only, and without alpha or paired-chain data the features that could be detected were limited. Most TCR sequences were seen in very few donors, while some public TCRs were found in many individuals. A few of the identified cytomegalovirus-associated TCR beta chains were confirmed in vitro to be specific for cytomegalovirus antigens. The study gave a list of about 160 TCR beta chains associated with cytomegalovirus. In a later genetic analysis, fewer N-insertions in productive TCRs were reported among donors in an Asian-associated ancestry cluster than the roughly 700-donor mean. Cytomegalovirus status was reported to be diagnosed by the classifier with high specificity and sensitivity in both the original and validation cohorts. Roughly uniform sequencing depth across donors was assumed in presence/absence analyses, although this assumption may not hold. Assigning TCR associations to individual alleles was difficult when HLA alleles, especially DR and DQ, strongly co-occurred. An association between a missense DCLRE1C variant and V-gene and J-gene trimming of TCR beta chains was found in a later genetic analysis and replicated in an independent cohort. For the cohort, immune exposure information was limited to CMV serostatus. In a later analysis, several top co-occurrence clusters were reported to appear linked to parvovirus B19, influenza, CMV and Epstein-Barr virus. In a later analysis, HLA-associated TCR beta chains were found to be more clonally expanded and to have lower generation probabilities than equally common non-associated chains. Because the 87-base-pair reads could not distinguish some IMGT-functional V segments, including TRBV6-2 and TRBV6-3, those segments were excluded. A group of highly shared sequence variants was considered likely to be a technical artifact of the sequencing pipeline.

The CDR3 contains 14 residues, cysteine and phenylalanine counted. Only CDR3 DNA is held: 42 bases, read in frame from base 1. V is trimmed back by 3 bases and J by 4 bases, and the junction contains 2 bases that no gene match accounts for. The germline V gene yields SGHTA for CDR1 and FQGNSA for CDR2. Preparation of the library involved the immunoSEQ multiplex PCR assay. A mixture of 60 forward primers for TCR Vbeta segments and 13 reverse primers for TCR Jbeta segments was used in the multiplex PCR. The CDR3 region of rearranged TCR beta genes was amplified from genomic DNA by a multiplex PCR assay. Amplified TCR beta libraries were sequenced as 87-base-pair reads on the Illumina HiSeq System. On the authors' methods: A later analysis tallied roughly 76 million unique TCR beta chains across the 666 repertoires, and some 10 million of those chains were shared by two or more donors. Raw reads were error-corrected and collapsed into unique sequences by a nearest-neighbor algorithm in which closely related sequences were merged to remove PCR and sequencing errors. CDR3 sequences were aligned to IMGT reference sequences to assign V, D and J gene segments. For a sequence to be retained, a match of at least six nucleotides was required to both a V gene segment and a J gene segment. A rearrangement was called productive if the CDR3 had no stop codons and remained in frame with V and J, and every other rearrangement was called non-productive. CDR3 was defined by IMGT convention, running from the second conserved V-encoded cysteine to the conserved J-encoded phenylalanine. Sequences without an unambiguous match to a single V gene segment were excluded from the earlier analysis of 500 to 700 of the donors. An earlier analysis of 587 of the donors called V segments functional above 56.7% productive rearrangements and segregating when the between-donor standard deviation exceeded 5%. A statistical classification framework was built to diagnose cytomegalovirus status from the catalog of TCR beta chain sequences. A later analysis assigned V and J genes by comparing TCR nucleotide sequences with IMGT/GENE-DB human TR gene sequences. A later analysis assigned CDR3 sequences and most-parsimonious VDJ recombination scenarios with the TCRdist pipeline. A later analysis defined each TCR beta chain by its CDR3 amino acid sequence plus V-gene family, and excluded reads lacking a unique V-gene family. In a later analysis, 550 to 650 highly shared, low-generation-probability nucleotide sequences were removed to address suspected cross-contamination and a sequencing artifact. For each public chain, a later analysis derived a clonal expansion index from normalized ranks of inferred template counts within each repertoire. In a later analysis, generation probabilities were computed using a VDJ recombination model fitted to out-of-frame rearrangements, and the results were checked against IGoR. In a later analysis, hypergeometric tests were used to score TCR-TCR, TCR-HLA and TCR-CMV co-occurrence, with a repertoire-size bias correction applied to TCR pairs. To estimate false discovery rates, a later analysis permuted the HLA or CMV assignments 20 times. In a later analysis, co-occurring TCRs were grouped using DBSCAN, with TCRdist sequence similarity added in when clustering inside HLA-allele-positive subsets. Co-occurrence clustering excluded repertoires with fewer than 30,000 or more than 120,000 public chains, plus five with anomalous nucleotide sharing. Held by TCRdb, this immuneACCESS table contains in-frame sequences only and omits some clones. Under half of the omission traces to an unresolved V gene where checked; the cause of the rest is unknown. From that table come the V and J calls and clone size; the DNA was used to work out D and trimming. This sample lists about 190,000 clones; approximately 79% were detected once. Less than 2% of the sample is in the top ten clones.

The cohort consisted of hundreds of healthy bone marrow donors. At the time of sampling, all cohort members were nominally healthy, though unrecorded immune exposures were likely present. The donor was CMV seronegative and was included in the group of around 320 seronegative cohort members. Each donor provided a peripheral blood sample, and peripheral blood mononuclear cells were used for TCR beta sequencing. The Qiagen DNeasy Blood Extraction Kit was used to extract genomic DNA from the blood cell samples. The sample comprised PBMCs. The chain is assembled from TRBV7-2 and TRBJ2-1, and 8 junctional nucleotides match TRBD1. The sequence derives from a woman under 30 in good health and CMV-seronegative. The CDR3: CASSLRTGYNEQFF. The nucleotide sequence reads TGTGCCAGCAGCTTGAGGACAGGGTACAATGAGCAGTTCTTC.